Here is one T cell receptor (beta chain) with its context. Sequencing was performed with immunoSEQ multiplex PCR; in TCRdb, only in-frame clones are kept and a portion is missing. The sample lists around 500,000 clones, 70% to 90% occurring once. The sample is drawn from a study of blood T cell repertoires in COVID-19. The CDR3 extends over 16 amino acids. Germline V gene sequence: CDR1 MNHNS, CDR2 SASEGT. Deletions cut 3 bases from V and 6 bases from J, with 20 bases between. The specimen sequenced was peripheral blood. The chain joins TRBV6-1 to TRBJ1-2; D gene ambiguous. This TCR came from a human donor in a cohort sampled during active COVID-19. Written as DNA, the CDR3 is TGTGCCAGCAGTGACGACTCCTTTGGTTTTGGAGATGGCTACACCTTC. This encodes CASSDDSFGFGDGYTF.